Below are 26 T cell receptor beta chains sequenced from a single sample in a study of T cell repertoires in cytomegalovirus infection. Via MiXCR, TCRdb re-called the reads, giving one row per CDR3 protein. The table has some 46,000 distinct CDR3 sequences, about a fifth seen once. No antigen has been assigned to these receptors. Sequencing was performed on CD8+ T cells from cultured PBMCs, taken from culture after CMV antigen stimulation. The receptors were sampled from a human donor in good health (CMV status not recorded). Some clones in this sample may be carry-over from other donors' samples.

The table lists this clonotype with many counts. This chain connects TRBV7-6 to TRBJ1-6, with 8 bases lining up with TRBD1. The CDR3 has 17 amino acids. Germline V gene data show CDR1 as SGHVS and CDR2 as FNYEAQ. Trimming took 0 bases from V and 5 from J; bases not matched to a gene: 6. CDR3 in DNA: TGTGCCAGCAGCTTAGCGGACAGGGAAATACATAATTCACCCCTCCACTTT. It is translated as CASSLADREIHNSPLHF. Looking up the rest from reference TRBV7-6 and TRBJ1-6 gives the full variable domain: GAGVSQSPRYKVTKRGQDVALRCDPISGHVSLYWYRQALGQGPEFLTYFNYEAQQDKSGLPNDRFSAERPEGSISTLTIQRTEQRDSAMYRCASSLADREIHNSPLHFGNGTRLTVT.

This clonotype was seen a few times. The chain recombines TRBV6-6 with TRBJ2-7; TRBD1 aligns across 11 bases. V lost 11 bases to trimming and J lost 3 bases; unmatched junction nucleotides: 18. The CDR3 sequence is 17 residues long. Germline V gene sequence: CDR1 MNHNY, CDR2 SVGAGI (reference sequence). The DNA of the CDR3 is TGTGCCTCGAACCCCGGGACAGGGGGAATACTAGACTACGAGCAGTACTTC. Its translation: CASNPGTGGILDYEQYF.

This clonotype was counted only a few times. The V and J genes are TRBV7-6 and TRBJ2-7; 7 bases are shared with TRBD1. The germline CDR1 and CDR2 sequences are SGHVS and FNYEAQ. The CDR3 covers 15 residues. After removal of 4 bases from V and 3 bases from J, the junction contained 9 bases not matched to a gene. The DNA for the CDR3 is TGTGCCAGCAGCTCCTCCGGGACAGTTGACTACGAGCAGTACTTC. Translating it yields CASSSSGTVDYEQYF.

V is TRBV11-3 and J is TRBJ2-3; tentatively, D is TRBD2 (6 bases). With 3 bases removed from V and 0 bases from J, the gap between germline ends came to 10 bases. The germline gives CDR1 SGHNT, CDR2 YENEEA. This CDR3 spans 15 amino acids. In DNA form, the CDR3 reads TGTGCCAGCAGCTTTCCTAGCGTCAGCACAGATACGCAGTATTTT. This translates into CASSFPSVSTDTQYF.

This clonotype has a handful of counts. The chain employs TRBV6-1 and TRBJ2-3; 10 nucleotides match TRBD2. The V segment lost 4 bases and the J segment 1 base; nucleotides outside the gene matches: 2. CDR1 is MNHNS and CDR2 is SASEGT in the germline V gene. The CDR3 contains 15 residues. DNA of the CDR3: TGTGCCAGCAGTGCGACTAGCGGGCGCACAGATACGCAGTATTTT. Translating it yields CASSATSGRTDTQYF.

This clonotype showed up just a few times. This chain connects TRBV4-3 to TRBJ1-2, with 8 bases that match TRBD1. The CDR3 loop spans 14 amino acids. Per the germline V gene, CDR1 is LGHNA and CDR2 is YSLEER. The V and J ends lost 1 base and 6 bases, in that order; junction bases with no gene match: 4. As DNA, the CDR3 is TGCGCCAGCAGCCAAGGGACAGGGTACGATGGCTACACCTTC. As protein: CASSQGTGYDGYTF.

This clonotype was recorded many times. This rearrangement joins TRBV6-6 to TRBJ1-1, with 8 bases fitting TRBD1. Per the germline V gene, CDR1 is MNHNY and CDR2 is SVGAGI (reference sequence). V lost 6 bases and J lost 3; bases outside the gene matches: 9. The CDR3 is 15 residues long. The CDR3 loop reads CASSIFGQGDTEAFF. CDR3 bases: TGTGCCAGCAGCATATTCGGACAGGGCGACACTGAAGCTTTCTTT.

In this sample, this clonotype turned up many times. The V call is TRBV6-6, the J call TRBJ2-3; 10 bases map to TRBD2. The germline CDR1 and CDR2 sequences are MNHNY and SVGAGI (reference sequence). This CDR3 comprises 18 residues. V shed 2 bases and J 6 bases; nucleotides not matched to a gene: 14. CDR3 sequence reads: CASSYPTEREGLGDTQYF. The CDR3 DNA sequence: TGTGCCAGCAGTTACCCTACGGAGCGGGAGGGCTTAGGTGATACGCAGTATTTT.

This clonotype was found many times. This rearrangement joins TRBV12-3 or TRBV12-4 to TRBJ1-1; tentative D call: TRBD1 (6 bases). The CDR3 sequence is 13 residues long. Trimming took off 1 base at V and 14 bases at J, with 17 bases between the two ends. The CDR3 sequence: CASSLGWEGQPFF. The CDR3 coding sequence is TGTGCCAGCAGTTTAGGTTGGGAAGGACAGCCGTTCTTT.

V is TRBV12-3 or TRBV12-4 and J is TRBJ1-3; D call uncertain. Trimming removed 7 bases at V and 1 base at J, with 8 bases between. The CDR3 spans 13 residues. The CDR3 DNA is TGTGCCAGCACCTCAGAGTCTGGAAACACCATATATTTT. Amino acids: CASTSESGNTIYF.

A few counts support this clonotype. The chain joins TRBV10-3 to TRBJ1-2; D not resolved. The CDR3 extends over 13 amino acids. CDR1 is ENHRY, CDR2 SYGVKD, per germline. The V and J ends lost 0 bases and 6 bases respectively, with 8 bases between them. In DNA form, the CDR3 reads TGTGCCATCAGTGAGTCGTCAGGAAATGGCTACACCTTC. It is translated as CAISESSGNGYTF.

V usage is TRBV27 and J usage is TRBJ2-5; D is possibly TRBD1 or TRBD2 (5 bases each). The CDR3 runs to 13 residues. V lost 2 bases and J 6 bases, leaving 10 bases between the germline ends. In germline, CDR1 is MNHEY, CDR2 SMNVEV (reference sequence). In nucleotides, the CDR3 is TGTGCCAGCAGTTTAATTGAGGGGAAGACCCAGTACTTC. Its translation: CASSLIEGKTQYF.

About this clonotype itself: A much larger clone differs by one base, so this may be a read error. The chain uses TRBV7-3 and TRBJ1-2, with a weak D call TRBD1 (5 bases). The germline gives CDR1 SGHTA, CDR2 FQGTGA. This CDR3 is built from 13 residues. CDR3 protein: CTSSLTTADGYTF. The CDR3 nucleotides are TGTACCAGCAGCTTAACGACAGCCGATGGCTACACCTTC.

For the CDR3, the DNA is TGTGCCAGCCGGGAGGAGGGGCGGACCTACGAGCAGTACTTC. This sequence encodes CASREEGRTYEQYF. This sequence joins TRBV28 and TRBJ2-7; 7 positions agree with TRBD2. The CDR3 totals 14 residues. V lost 8 bases and J lost 2; bases outside the gene matches: 9. From germline, CDR1 is MDHEN and CDR2 SYDVKM.

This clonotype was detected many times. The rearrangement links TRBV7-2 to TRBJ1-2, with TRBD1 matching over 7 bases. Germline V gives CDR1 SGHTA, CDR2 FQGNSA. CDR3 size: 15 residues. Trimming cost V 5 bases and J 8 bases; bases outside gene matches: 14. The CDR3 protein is CASSTRDSYQVGYTF. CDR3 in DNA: TGTGCCAGCAGCACCCGGGACAGTTACCAGGTCGGCTACACCTTC.

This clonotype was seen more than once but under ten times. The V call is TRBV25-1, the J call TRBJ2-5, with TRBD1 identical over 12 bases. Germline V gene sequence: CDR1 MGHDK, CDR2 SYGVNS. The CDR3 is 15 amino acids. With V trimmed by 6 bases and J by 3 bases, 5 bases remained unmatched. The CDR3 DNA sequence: TGTGCCAGCAGGGGGGACAGGGGGCCTGAAGAGACCCAGTACTTC. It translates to CASRGDRGPEETQYF.

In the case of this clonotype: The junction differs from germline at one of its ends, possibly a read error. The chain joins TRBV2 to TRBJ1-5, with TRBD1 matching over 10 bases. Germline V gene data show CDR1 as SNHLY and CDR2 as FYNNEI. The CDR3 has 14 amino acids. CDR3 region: CASAPGQGLQPQRF. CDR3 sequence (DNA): TGTGCCAGCGCCCCGGGACAGGGGTTACAGCCCCAGCGTTTT.

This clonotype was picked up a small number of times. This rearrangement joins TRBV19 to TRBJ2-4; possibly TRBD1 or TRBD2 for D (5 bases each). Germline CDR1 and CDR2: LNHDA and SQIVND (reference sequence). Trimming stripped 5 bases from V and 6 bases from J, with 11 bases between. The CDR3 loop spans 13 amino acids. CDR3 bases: TGTGCCAGTAGTCCGGGGCCAATAAACATTCAGTACTTC. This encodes CASSPGPINIQYF.

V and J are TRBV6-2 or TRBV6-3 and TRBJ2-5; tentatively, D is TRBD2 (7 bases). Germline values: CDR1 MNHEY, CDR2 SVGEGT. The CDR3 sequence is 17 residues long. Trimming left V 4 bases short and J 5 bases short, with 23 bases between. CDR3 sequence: CASSFPLEGGLWETQYF. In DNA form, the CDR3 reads TGTGCCAGCAGTTTCCCCCTCGAGGGGGGGCTCTGGGAGACCCAGTACTTC.

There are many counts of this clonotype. As DNA, the CDR3 is TGTGCCAGCAGCTTGGCGCCAGTCCACGAGCAGTACTTC. Translation gives CASSLAPVHEQYF. V usage is TRBV7-6 and J usage is TRBJ2-7; D is unresolved. Trimming stripped 3 bases from V and 5 bases from J, with 11 bases between. The CDR3 runs to 13 residues. Germline loops: CDR1 SGHVS, CDR2 FNYEAQ.

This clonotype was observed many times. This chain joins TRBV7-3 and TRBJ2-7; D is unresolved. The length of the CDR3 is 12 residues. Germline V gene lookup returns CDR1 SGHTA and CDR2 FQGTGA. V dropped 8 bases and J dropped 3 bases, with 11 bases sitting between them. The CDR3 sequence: CASPQVDYEQYF. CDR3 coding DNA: TGTGCCAGCCCCCAGGTCGACTACGAGCAGTACTTC.

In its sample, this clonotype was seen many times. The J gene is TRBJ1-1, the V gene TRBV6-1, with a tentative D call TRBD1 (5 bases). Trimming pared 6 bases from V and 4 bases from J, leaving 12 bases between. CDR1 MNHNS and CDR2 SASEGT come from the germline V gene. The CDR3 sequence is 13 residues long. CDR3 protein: CASSLVGRTEAFF. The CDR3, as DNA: TGTGCCAGCAGCCTGGTGGGACGCACTGAAGCTTTCTTT.

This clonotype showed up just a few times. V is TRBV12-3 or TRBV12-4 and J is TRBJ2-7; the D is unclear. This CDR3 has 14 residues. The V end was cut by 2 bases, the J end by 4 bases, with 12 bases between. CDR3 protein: CASSLSANKYEQYF. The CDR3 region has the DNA TGTGCCAGCAGTTTATCGGCAAATAAATACGAGCAGTACTTC.

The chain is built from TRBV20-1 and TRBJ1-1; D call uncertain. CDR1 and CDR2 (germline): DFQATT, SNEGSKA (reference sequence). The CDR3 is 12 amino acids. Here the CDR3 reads CSLQRMNTEAFF. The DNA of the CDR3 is TGCAGCCTGCAACGAATGAACACTGAAGCTTTCTTT.

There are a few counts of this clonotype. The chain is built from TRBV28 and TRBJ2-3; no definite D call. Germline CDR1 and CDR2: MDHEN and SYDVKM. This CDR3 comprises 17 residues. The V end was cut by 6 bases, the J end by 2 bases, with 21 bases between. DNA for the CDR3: TGTGCCAGCAGCCCTGAGAGGAGCCCTGCCTACACAGATACGCAGTATTTT. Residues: CASSPERSPAYTDTQYF.

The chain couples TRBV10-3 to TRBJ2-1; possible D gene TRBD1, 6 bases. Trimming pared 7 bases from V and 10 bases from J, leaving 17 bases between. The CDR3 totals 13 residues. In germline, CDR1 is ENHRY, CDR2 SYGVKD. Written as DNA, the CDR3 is TGTGCCATCACAGGGGCCTTGTCTGGGGAGCAGTTCTTC. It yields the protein CAITGALSGEQFF.